Sequencing of this T cell receptor beta chain was carried out in a study of neurological immune-mediated disorders. TCRdb ran MiXCR on the 5' RACE reads and lists one entry per CDR3 protein. The table lists approximately 31,000 distinct CDR3 sequences, approximately 4.3% of them singletons. This clonotype was recorded many times. The CDR3 runs 13 residues. The germline V gene encodes CDR1 KGHSH and CDR2 LQKENI. Trimming removed 4 bases from V and 4 bases from J, with 8 bases in between. The source material was PBMCs. This chain links TRBV18 with TRBJ1-3; no clear D. The TCR was taken from a young man in good health. CDR3 amino acids: CASSQGVGNTIYF. In DNA form, the CDR3 reads TGTGCCAGCTCACAGGGAGTAGGAAACACCATATATTTT.